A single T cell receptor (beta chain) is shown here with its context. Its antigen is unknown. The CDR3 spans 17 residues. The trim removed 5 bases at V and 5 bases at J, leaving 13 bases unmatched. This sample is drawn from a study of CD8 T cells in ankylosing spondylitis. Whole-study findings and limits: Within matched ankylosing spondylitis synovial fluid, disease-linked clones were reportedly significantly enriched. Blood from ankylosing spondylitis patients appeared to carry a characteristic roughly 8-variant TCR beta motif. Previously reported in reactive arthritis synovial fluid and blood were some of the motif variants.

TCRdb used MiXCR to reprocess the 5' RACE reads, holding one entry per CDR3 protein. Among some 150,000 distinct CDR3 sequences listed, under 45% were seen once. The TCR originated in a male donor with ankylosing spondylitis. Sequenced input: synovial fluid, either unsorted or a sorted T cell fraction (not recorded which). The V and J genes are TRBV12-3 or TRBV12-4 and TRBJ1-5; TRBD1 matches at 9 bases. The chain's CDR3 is CASSPINRGRGYQPQHF. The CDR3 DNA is TGTGCCAGCAGTCCCATAAACAGGGGGCGCGGGTATCAGCCCCAGCATTTT.